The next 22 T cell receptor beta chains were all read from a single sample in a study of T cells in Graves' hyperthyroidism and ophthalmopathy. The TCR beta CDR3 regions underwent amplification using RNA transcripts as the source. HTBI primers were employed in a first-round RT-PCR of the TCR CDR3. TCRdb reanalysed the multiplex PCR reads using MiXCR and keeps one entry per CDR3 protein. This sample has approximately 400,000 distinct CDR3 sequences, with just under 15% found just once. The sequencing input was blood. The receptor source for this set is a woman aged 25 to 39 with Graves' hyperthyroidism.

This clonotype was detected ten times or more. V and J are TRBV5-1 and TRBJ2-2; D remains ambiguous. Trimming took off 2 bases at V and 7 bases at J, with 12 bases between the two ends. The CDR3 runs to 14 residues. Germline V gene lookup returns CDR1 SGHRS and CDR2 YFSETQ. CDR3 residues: CASSFNRDNGELFF. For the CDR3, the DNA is TGCGCCAGCAGCTTCAACAGAGATAACGGGGAGCTGTTTTTT.

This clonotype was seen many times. CDR3 sequence (DNA): TGTGCCAGCAGTTACGTAGGGGGGGGCTATGGCTACACCTTC. This codes for CASSYVGGGYGYTF. The chain combines TRBV6-5 with TRBJ1-2; a weak D match, TRBD1 (6 bases). This CDR3 region has 14 residues. Germline lookup yields CDR1 MNHEY and CDR2 SVGAGI. V was trimmed by 2 bases and J by 4 bases, leaving 11 bases between them.

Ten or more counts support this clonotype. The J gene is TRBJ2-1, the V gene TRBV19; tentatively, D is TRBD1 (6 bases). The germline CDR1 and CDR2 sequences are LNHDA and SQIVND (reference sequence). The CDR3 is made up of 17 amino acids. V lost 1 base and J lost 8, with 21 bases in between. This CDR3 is CASSIVTGTRSTYEQFF. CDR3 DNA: TGTGCCAGTAGTATAGTGACCGGGACACGGTCCACCTATGAGCAGTTCTTC.

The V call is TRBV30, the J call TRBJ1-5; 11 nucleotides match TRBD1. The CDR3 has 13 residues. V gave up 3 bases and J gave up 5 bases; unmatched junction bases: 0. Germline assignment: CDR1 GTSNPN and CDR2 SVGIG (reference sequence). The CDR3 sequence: CAWRGQGDQPQHF. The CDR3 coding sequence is TGTGCCTGGAGGGGACAGGGGGATCAGCCCCAGCATTTT.

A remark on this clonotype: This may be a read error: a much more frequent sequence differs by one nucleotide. The CDR3 DNA follows: TGTGCCAGCAGCACCGGGACAGGGGGCGGATCACCCCCCCACTTT. This gives the protein CASSTGTGGGSPPHF. The rearrangement uses TRBV7-9 and TRBJ1-6; TRBD1 matches 12 bases. CDR3 length: 15 residues. Germline lookup yields CDR1 SEHNR and CDR2 FQNEAQ (reference sequence).

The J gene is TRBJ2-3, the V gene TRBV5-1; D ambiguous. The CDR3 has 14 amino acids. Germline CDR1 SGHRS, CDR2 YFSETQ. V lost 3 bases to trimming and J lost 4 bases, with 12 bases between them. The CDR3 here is CASSSGPSPDTQYF. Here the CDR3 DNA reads TGCGCCAGCAGCTCCGGGCCCAGTCCAGATACGCAGTATTTT. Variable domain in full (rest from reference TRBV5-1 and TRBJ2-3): KAGVTQTPRYLIKTRGQQVTLSCSPISGHRSVSWYQQTPGQGLQFLFEYFSETQRNKGNFPGRFSGRQFSNSRSEMNVSTLELGDSALYLCASSSGPSPDTQYFGPGTRLTVL.

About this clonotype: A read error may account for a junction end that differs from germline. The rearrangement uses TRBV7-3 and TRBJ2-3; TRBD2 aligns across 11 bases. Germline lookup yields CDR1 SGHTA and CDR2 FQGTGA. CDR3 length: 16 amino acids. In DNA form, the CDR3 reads TGTACCAGCAGCTCGCGGACTAGCGGGTGCACAGATACGCAGTATTTT. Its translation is CTSSSRTSGCTDTQYF.

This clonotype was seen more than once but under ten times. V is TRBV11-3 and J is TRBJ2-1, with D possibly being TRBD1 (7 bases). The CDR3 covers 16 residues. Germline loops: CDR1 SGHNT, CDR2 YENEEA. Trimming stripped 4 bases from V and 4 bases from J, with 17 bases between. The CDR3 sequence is CASSSSGGTVYNEQFF. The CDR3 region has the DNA TGTGCCAGCAGCTCCTCTGGAGGGACAGTTTACAATGAGCAGTTCTTC.

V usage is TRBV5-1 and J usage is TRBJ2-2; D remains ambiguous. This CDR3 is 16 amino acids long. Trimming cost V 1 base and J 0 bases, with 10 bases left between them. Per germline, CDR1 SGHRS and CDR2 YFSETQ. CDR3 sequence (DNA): TGCGCCAGCAGCTTGCCGAAAGGAACGAACACCGGGGAGCTGTTTTTT. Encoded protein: CASSLPKGTNTGELFF.

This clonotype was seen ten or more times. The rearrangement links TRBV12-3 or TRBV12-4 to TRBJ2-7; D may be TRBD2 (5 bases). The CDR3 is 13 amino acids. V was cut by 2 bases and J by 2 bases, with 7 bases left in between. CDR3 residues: CASSLLAPYEQYF. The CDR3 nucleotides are TGTGCCAGCAGTTTACTAGCCCCCTACGAGCAGTACTTC.

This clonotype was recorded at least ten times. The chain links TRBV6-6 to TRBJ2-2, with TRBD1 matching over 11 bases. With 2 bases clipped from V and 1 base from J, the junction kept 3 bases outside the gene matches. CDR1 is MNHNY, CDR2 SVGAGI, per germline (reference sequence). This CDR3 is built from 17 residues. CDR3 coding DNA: TGTGCCAGCAGTTACGGGACAGGGGGGATGAACACCGGGGAGCTGTTTTTT. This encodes CASSYGTGGMNTGELFF.

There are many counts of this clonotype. CDR3 in amino acids: CAISESERAARGTEAFF. CDR3 DNA sequence: TGTGCCATCAGTGAGTCGGAAAGGGCCGCGAGGGGAACTGAAGCTTTCTTT. This rearrangement joins TRBV10-3 to TRBJ1-1; perhaps TRBD1 as D (5 bases). Germline-derived CDR1 and CDR2 are ENHRY and SYGVKD. The CDR3 consists of 17 residues. V was pared by 0 bases and J by 5 bases, with 19 bases between.

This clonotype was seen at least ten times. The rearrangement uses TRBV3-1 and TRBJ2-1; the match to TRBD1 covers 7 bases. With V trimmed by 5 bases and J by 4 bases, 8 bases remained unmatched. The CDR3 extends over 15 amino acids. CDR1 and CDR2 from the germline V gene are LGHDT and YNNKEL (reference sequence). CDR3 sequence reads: CASSTLGTAYNEQFF. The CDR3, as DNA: TGTGCCAGCAGCACATTAGGGACAGCATACAATGAGCAGTTCTTC.

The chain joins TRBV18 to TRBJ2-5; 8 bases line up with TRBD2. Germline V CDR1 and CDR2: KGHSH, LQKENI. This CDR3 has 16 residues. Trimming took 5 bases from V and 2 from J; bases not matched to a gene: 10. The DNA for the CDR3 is TGTGCCAGCTCAAATTATGCGGGAGGTAATCAAGAGACCCAGTACTTC. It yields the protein CASSNYAGGNQETQYF.

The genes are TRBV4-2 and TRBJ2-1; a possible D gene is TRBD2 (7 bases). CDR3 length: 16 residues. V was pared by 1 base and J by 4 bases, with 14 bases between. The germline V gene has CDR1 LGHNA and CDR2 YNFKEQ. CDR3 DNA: TGTGCCAGCAGCCAAGCCTCTGGGGGGGCGTACAATGAGCAGTTCTTC. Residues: CASSQASGGAYNEQFF.

CDR3 sequence reads: CASSQLSGPDTQYF. CDR3 coding DNA: TGTGCCAGCAGCCAATTATCGGGGCCGGATACGCAGTATTTT. The V and J genes are TRBV3-1 and TRBJ2-3, with D tentatively TRBD1 or TRBD2 (5 bases each). The CDR3 covers 14 residues. Germline lookup yields CDR1 LGHDT and CDR2 YNNKEL (reference sequence). The V and J ends lost 2 bases and 6 bases respectively, with 12 bases between them.

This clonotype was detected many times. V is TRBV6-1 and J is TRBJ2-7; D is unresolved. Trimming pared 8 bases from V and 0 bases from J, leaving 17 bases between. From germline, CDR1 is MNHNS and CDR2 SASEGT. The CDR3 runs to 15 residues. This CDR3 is CASGPTIGPSYEQYF. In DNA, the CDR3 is TGTGCCAGCGGACCTACGATAGGGCCCTCCTACGAGCAGTACTTC.

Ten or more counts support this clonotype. CDR3 DNA sequence: TGTGCCAGCAGCTCTACCGGGACAGGGGGCAACATTCAGTACTTC. Translating gives CASSSTGTGGNIQYF. The chain is built from TRBV11-2 and TRBJ2-4; 12 nucleotides match TRBD1. The CDR3 runs 15 residues. After removal of 4 bases from V and 7 bases from J, the junction contained 5 bases not matched to a gene. Germline loops: CDR1 SGHAT, CDR2 FQNNGV.

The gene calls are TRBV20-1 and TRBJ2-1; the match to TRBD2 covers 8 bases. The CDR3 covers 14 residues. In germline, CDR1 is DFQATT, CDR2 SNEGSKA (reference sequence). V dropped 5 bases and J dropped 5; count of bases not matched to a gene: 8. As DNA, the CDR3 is TGCAGTGCTTATCGGGAGGGCCTAAACAATGAGCAGTTCTTC. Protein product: CSAYREGLNNEQFF.

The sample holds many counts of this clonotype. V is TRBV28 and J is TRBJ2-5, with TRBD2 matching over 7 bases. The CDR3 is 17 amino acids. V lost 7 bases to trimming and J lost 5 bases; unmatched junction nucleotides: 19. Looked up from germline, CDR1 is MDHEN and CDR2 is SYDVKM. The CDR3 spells CASNYGGGLARGETQYF. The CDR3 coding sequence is TGTGCCAGCAACTATGGGGGGGGACTCGCTCGTGGGGAGACCCAGTACTTC.

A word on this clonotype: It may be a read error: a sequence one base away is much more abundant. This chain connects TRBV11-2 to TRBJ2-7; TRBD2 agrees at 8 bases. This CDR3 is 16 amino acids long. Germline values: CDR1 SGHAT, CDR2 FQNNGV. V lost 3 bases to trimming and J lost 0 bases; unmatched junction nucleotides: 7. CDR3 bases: TGTGCCAGCAGCTTCGGGACTAGGGGGAGCTCCTACGAGCAGTACTTC. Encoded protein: CASSFGTRGSSYEQYF.

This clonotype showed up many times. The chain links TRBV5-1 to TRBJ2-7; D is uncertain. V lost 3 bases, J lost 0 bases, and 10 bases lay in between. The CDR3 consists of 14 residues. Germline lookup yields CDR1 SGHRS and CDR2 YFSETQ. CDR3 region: CASSSWQASYEQYF. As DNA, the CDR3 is TGCGCCAGCAGCTCATGGCAGGCCTCCTACGAGCAGTACTTC.